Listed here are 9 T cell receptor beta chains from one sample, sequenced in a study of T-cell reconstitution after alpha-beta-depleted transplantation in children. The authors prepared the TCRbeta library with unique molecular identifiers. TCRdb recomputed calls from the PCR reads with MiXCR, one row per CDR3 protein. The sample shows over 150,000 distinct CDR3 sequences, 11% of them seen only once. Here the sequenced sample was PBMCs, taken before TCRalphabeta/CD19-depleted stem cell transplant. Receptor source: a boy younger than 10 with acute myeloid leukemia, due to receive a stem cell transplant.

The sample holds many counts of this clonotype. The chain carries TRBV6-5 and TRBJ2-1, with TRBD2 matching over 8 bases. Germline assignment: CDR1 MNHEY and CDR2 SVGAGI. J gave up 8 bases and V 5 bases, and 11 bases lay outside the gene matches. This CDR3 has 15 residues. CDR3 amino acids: CASSPRGSGADEQFF. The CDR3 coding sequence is TGTGCCAGCAGTCCTCGAGGTAGCGGGGCCGATGAGCAGTTCTTC.

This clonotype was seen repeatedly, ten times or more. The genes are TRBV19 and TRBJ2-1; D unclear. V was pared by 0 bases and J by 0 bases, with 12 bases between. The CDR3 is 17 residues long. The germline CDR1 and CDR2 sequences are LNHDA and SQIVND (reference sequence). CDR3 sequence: CASSIDRSKSSYNEQFF. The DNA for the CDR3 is TGTGCCAGTAGTATAGATCGTAGTAAAAGCTCCTACAATGAGCAGTTCTTC.

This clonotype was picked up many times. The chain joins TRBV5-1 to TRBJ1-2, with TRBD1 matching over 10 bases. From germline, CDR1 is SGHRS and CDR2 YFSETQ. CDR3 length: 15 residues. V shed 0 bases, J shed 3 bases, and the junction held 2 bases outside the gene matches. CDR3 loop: CASSLETGGHYGYTF. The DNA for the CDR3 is TGCGCCAGCAGCTTGGAGACAGGGGGCCACTATGGCTACACCTTC.

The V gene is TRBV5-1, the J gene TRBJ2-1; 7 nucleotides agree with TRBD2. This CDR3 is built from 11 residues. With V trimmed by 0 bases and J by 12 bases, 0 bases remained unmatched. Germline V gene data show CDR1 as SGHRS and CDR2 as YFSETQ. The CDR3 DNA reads TGCGCCAGCAGCTTGGCGGGGGGGCAGTTCTTC. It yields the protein CASSLAGGQFF.

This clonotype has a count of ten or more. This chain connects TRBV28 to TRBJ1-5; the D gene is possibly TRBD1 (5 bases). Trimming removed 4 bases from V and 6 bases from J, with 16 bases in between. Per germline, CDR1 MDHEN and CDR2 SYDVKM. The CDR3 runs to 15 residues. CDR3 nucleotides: TGTGCCAGCAGTTCGGAAATCAGGGTGCGTCAGCCCCAGCATTTT. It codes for CASSSEIRVRQPQHF.

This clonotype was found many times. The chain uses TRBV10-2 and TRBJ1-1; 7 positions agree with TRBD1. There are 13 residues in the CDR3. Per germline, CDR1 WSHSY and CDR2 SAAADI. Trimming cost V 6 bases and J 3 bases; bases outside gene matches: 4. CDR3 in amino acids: CASSRDRYTEAFF. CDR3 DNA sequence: TGCGCCAGCAGCCGGGACAGATACACTGAAGCTTTCTTT.

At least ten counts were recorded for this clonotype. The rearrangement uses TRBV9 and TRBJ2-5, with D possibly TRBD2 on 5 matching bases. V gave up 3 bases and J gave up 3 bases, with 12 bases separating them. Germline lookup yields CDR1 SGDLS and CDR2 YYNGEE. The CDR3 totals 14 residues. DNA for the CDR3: TGTGCCAGCAGCGCCGCCGGGGTCAAAGAGACCCAGTACTTC. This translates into CASSAAGVKETQYF. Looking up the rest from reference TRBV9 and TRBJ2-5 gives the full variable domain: DSGVTQTPKHLITATGQRVTLRCSPRSGDLSVYWYQQSLDQGLQFLIQYYNGEERAKGNILERFSAQQFPDLHSELNLSSLELGDSALYFCASSAAGVKETQYFGPGTRLLVL.

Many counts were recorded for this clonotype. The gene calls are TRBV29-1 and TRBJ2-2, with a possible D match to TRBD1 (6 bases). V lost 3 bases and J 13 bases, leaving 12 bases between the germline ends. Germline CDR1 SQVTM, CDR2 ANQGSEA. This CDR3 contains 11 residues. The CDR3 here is CSVDSRGVLFF. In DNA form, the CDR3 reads TGCAGCGTTGATAGCAGGGGCGTGCTGTTTTTT.

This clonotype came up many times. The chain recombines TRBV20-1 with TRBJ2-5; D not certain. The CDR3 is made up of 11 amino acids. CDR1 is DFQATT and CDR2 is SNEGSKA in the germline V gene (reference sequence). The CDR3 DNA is TGCAACCACTTCCGCTGTCAAGTCCAGTACTTC. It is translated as CNHFRCQVQYF.